This T cell receptor beta chain was profiled in a study of T cells in Graves' hyperthyroidism and ophthalmopathy. Findings and limits, study-wide: Ophthalmopathy got predicted by the model a median about six months before its onset. Stable hyperthyroidism and ophthalmopathy were separated using 13 V-J signatures.

V was cut by 3 bases and J by 4 bases, with 12 bases left in between. CDR3 length: 13 amino acids. Per germline, CDR1 SQVTM and CDR2 ANQGSEA. This clonotype was seen many times. No antigen is known for it. RNA transcripts served as the template for amplifying TCR beta CDR3 regions. With the HTBI primer set, the TCR CDR3 went through a first round of RT-PCR. TCRdb reanalysed the multiplex PCR reads using MiXCR and keeps one entry per CDR3 protein. Of 610,000 or so distinct CDR3 sequences listed, around 45% are singletons. This chain links TRBV29-1 with TRBJ2-5; no definite D call. Sequencing input: peripheral blood or thyroid tissue (not recorded which). The sequence was obtained from a woman in her late teens or twenties with Graves' hyperthyroidism. CDR3 sequence (DNA): TGCAGCGTTGAGAGAGCAGGTGGAGAGACCCAGTACTTC. Amino acid sequence: CSVERAGGETQYF.